This TCR beta chain stems from a study of naive and memory T cell subsets. The study's findings and limits: Each distinct alpha or beta sequence counts as one clonotype.

This clonotype was counted only a few times. The antigen remains unidentified. Two oligonucleotides, mixed equimolar, formed the beta constant-region primer covering TRBC1 and TRBC2. Nested alpha and beta constant-region primers with the SP2 primer drove four PCR rounds on ligated cDNA. Each CDR3 protein is one row after TCRdb ran MiXCR on the UMI-ligation and nested PCR reads. The sample records 20,000 to 25,000 distinct CDR3 sequences, about 10% being singletons. J lost 3 bases, V lost 5 bases, and 5 bases had no gene match. The CDR3 spans 16 residues. CDR1 and CDR2 (germline): PRHDT, FYEKMQ (reference sequence).

This sequence joins TRBV13 and TRBJ2-3; 13 bases fit TRBD2. The TCR comes from a human donor in good health. Sequenced material: central memory CD8+ T cells from blood. CDR3 sequence reads: CASSIGLAGATDTQYF. DNA for the CDR3: TGTGCCAGCAGCATCGGACTAGCGGGAGCAACAGATACGCAGTATTTT.